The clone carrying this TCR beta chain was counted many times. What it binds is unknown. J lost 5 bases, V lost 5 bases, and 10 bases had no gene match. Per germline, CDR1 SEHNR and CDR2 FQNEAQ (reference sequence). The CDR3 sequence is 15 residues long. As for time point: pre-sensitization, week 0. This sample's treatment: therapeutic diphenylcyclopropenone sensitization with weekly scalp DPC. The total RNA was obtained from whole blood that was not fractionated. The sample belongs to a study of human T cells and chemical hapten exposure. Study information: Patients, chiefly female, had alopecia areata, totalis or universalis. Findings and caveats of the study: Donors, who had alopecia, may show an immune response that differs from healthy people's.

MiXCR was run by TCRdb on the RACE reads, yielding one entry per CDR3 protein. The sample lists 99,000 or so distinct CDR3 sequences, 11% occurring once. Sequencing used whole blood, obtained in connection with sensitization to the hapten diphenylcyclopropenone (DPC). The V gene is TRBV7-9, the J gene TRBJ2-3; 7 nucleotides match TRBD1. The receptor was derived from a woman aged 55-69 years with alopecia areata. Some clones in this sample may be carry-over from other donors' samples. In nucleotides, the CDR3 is TGTGCCAGCAGCGCCCCCTCACAGGGGAAAGATACGCAGTATTTT. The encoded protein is CASSAPSQGKDTQYF.